Listed below are T cell receptor beta chains from one sample, sequenced in a study of blood T cell repertoires in COVID-19. TCRdb's table, derived via immunoSEQ multiplex PCR, lists solely in-frame clones and lacks some. The sample yields about 230,000 clones, about 84% seen once. The sample taken for sequencing was peripheral blood. These receptors were taken from a woman aged 80 or over with acute or convalescent COVID-19. Both conserved end residues are part of each CDR3. The order of the fields is D gene, V gene, J gene, clone size, CDR3 protein, CDR3 DNA. A D gene is named only where the DNA matches it firmly. Size is stated for part of the rows, as once, few or many counts, or as a class when the clone is expanded.

D gene: TRBD1
V gene: TRBV6-5
J gene: TRBJ2-2
clone size: NA
CDR3 protein: CASDPGQRTGELFF
CDR3 DNA: TGTGCCAGCGACCCGGGACAGAGGACCGGGGAGCTGTTTTTT

D gene: NA
V gene: TRBV5-1
J gene: TRBJ2-7
clone size: NA
CDR3 protein: CASSLEAGQLYF
CDR3 DNA: TGCGCCAGCAGCTTGGAGGCAGGGCAATTGTACTTC

D gene: TRBD2
V gene: TRBV9
J gene: TRBJ2-4
clone size: NA
CDR3 protein: CASSSGAGAYKNIQYF
CDR3 DNA: TGTGCCAGCAGCAGCGGAGCGGGAGCGTACAAAAACATTCAGTACTTC

D gene: NA
V gene: TRBV3-1/TRBV3-2
J gene: TRBJ1-1
clone size: NA
CDR3 protein: CASSLSMNTEAFF
CDR3 DNA: TGTGCCAGCAGCCTTAGCATGAACACTGAAGCTTTCTTT

D gene: TRBD1
V gene: TRBV19
J gene: TRBJ2-7
clone size: NA
CDR3 protein: CASTSGTGGEQYF
CDR3 DNA: TGTGCCAGTACCTCCGGGACAGGGGGCGAGCAGTACTTC

D gene: NA
V gene: TRBV12-3/TRBV12-4
J gene: TRBJ2-7
clone size: NA
CDR3 protein: CASSSRYEQYF
CDR3 DNA: TGTGCCAGCAGTTCGCGCTACGAGCAGTACTTC

D gene: TRBD1
V gene: TRBV29-1
J gene: TRBJ2-4
clone size: NA
CDR3 protein: CSVDLRDRGNIQYF
CDR3 DNA: TGCAGCGTTGATCTTAGGGACAGGGGAAACATTCAGTACTTC

D gene: TRBD2
V gene: TRBV29-1
J gene: TRBJ2-7
clone size: NA
CDR3 protein: CSGRLAGGNEQYF
CDR3 DNA: TGCAGCGGAAGACTAGCGGGAGGTAATGAGCAGTACTTC

D gene: NA
V gene: TRBV6-1
J gene: TRBJ1-5
clone size: NA
CDR3 protein: CASSESGQPQHF
CDR3 DNA: TGTGCCAGCAGTGAATCGGGACAGCCCCAGCATTTT

D gene: NA
V gene: TRBV18
J gene: TRBJ1-1
clone size: once
CDR3 protein: CASSPGQDTEAFF
CDR3 DNA: TGTGCCAGCTCACCGGGACAAGACACTGAAGCTTTCTTT

D gene: NA
V gene: TRBV18
J gene: TRBJ2-1
clone size: NA
CDR3 protein: CASSAEGQFF
CDR3 DNA: TGTGCCAGCTCTGCGGAGGGTCAGTTCTTC

D gene: NA
V gene: TRBV12-3/TRBV12-4
J gene: TRBJ1-1
clone size: NA
CDR3 protein: CASSPFDTEAFF
CDR3 DNA: TGTGCCAGCAGCCCCTTCGACACTGAAGCTTTCTTT

D gene: TRBD1
V gene: TRBV2
J gene: TRBJ1-2
clone size: NA
CDR3 protein: CASERGQGARANYGYTF
CDR3 DNA: TGTGCCAGCGAGCGAGGACAGGGGGCGCGGGCTAACTATGGCTACACCTTC

D gene: TRBD2
V gene: TRBV7-2
J gene: TRBJ2-7
clone size: once
CDR3 protein: CASSSGLAGNYEQYF
CDR3 DNA: TGTGCCAGCAGCTCGGGACTAGCGGGGAACTACGAGCAGTACTTC

D gene: TRBD1
V gene: TRBV9
J gene: TRBJ2-2
clone size: NA
CDR3 protein: CASSPRTGGAGGELFF
CDR3 DNA: TGTGCCAGCAGCCCCAGGACAGGGGGCGCAGGAGGGGAGCTGTTTTTT

D gene: NA
V gene: TRBV19
J gene: TRBJ1-2
clone size: NA
CDR3 protein: CASSPGTGYGYTF
CDR3 DNA: TGTGCCAGTAGTCCAGGAACAGGTTATGGCTACACCTTC

D gene: TRBD2
V gene: TRBV18
J gene: TRBJ2-2
clone size: NA
CDR3 protein: CASSPLAGGTGELFF
CDR3 DNA: TGTGCCAGCTCACCCCTAGCGGGGGGCACCGGGGAGCTGTTTTTT

D gene: TRBD1
V gene: TRBV5-1
J gene: TRBJ1-2
clone size: NA
CDR3 protein: CASSLRVGQNYGYTF
CDR3 DNA: TGCGCCAGCAGCTTACGGGTGGGACAGAACTATGGCTACACCTTC

D gene: TRBD2
V gene: TRBV5-4
J gene: TRBJ2-7
clone size: NA
CDR3 protein: CASSPGLAEPYEQYF
CDR3 DNA: TGTGCCAGCAGCCCCGGACTAGCGGAACCCTACGAGCAGTACTTC

D gene: TRBD1
V gene: TRBV10-2
J gene: TRBJ2-1
clone size: NA
CDR3 protein: CASRDGQGPLSYNEQFF
CDR3 DNA: TGCGCCAGCAGGGATGGACAGGGCCCACTATCCTACAATGAGCAGTTCTTC

D gene: NA
V gene: TRBV11-2
J gene: TRBJ1-1
clone size: NA
CDR3 protein: CAGRGGNTEAFF
CDR3 DNA: TGTGCCGGCCGGGGGGGGAACACTGAAGCTTTCTTT

D gene: TRBD2
V gene: TRBV7-2
J gene: TRBJ2-3
clone size: NA
CDR3 protein: CASSLVSSGAGTDTQYF
CDR3 DNA: TGTGCCAGCAGCTTAGTATCTAGCGGGGCGGGGACAGATACGCAGTATTTT

D gene: NA
V gene: TRBV2
J gene: TRBJ1-2
clone size: NA
CDR3 protein: CASSLTTASYGYTF
CDR3 DNA: TGTGCCAGCAGTTTAACGACAGCTAGCTATGGCTACACCTTC

D gene: TRBD1
V gene: TRBV29-1
J gene: TRBJ2-2
clone size: NA
CDR3 protein: CSVALGGAKGELFF
CDR3 DNA: TGCAGCGTCGCATTAGGGGGCGCCAAGGGGGAGCTGTTTTTT

D gene: TRBD2
V gene: TRBV10-1
J gene: TRBJ2-5
clone size: few
CDR3 protein: CASSRLAGETQYF
CDR3 DNA: TGCGCCAGCAGCAGACTAGCGGGAGAGACCCAGTACTTC

D gene: NA
V gene: TRBV14
J gene: TRBJ1-3
clone size: NA
CDR3 protein: CASSARQGSSGNTIYF
CDR3 DNA: TGTGCCAGCAGCGCTCGCCAGGGCAGCTCTGGAAACACCATATATTTT

D gene: TRBD2
V gene: TRBV6-5
J gene: TRBJ2-3
clone size: NA
CDR3 protein: CASSLAGSPDTQYF
CDR3 DNA: TGTGCCAGCAGCCTAGCGGGTTCCCCAGATACGCAGTATTTT

D gene: TRBD2
V gene: TRBV3-1/TRBV3-2
J gene: TRBJ2-7
clone size: NA
CDR3 protein: CASSTPGGAYEQYF
CDR3 DNA: TGTGCCAGCAGCACTCCGGGGGGTGCCTACGAGCAGTACTTC

D gene: TRBD1
V gene: TRBV27
J gene: TRBJ1-2
clone size: once
CDR3 protein: CASRPDRVYGYTF
CDR3 DNA: TGTGCCAGCAGGCCGGACAGGGTCTATGGCTACACCTTC

D gene: NA
V gene: TRBV7-9
J gene: TRBJ1-2
clone size: once
CDR3 protein: CATQTEPGDYGYTF
CDR3 DNA: TGTGCCACGCAGACAGAACCGGGGGACTATGGCTACACCTTC

D gene: TRBD1
V gene: TRBV30
J gene: TRBJ2-7
clone size: NA
CDR3 protein: CAWSGGQGASYEQYF
CDR3 DNA: TGTGCCTGGAGTGGGGGACAGGGGGCTTCCTACGAGCAGTACTTC

D gene: NA
V gene: TRBV10-3
J gene: TRBJ2-3
clone size: NA
CDR3 protein: CAISDSPDTATDTQYF
CDR3 DNA: TGTGCCATCAGTGATTCTCCAGACACAGCCACAGATACGCAGTATTTT

D gene: TRBD1
V gene: TRBV11-2
J gene: TRBJ1-2
clone size: NA
CDR3 protein: CASSFGTDNYGYTF
CDR3 DNA: TGTGCCAGCAGCTTCGGGACAGATAACTATGGCTACACCTTC

D gene: TRBD1
V gene: TRBV28
J gene: TRBJ2-3
clone size: NA
CDR3 protein: CASSTAATGSDTQYF
CDR3 DNA: TGTGCCAGCAGTACGGCCGCGACAGGGTCAGATACGCAGTATTTT

D gene: TRBD2
V gene: TRBV4-2
J gene: TRBJ2-3
clone size: NA
CDR3 protein: CASSQSTSGGVDTQYF
CDR3 DNA: TGTGCCAGCAGCCAAAGCACTAGCGGGGGTGTAGATACGCAGTATTTT

D gene: TRBD1
V gene: TRBV29-1
J gene: TRBJ1-2
clone size: NA
CDR3 protein: CSSTGTGGDYGYTF
CDR3 DNA: TGCAGCTCCACCGGGACAGGGGGCGACTATGGCTACACCTTC

D gene: TRBD1
V gene: TRBV11-3
J gene: TRBJ2-6
clone size: NA
CDR3 protein: CASSLGQGDGANVLTF
CDR3 DNA: TGTGCCAGCAGCTTAGGACAGGGGGACGGGGCCAACGTCCTGACTTTC

D gene: NA
V gene: TRBV19
J gene: TRBJ1-2
clone size: NA
CDR3 protein: CASSTPGLDRANYGYTF
CDR3 DNA: TGTGCCAGTAGTACTCCCGGCCTAGACCGAGCTAACTATGGCTACACCTTC

D gene: TRBD1
V gene: TRBV9
J gene: TRBJ1-6
clone size: NA
CDR3 protein: CASSAYSTGGPLHF
CDR3 DNA: TGTGCCAGCAGCGCCTATTCGACAGGGGGACCCCTCCACTTT

D gene: NA
V gene: TRBV9
J gene: TRBJ1-3
clone size: NA
CDR3 protein: CASSVATGSGNTIYF
CDR3 DNA: TGTGCCAGCAGCGTAGCCACCGGTTCCGGAAACACCATATATTTT

D gene: NA
V gene: TRBV12-3/TRBV12-4
J gene: TRBJ1-2
clone size: NA
CDR3 protein: CASSTADSGGYTF
CDR3 DNA: TGTGCCAGCAGTACAGCGGATTCTGGTGGCTACACCTTC

D gene: NA
V gene: TRBV3-1/TRBV3-2
J gene: TRBJ2-1
clone size: NA
CDR3 protein: CASSQGLVSYNEQFF
CDR3 DNA: TGTGCCAGCAGCCAAGGACTAGTTTCCTACAATGAGCAGTTCTTC

D gene: TRBD2
V gene: TRBV27
J gene: TRBJ2-3
clone size: NA
CDR3 protein: CASSLSGLAGGQHF
CDR3 DNA: TGTGCCAGCAGTTTATCTGGACTAGCGGGAGGCCAGCACTTT

D gene: TRBD2
V gene: TRBV6-5
J gene: TRBJ2-1
clone size: once
CDR3 protein: CASRPTSRSPEFF
CDR3 DNA: TGTGCCAGCAGACCGACTAGCCGGAGTCCCGAGTTCTTC

D gene: TRBD1
V gene: TRBV7-8
J gene: TRBJ2-2
clone size: NA
CDR3 protein: CASSLGTANTGELFF
CDR3 DNA: TGTGCCAGCAGCCTGGGGACAGCGAACACCGGGGAGCTGTTTTTT

D gene: NA
V gene: TRBV9
J gene: TRBJ2-1
clone size: NA
CDR3 protein: CASSVAAGDEQFF
CDR3 DNA: TGTGCCAGCAGCGTAGCCGCAGGCGATGAGCAGTTCTTC

D gene: NA
V gene: TRBV14
J gene: TRBJ2-1
clone size: NA
CDR3 protein: CASSQDRDRSSYNEQFF
CDR3 DNA: TGTGCCAGCAGCCAAGATCGCGACAGGAGCTCCTACAATGAGCAGTTCTTC

D gene: NA
V gene: TRBV7-2
J gene: TRBJ2-3
clone size: NA
CDR3 protein: CASSLHAGTDTQYF
CDR3 DNA: TGTGCCAGCAGCCTACATGCGGGAACAGATACGCAGTATTTT

D gene: NA
V gene: TRBV2
J gene: TRBJ2-7
clone size: NA
CDR3 protein: CASNKGKGYEQYF
CDR3 DNA: TGTGCCAGCAACAAGGGGAAGGGCTACGAGCAGTACTTC

D gene: TRBD1
V gene: TRBV9
J gene: TRBJ2-1
clone size: NA
CDR3 protein: CASSVWTGGINEQFF
CDR3 DNA: TGTGCCAGCAGCGTTTGGACAGGGGGTATCAATGAGCAGTTCTTC

D gene: NA
V gene: TRBV21-1
J gene: TRBJ1-3
clone size: NA
CDR3 protein: CASSKAPNHSPPGNTIYF
CDR3 DNA: TGTGCCAGCAGCAAAGCTCCTAATCATTCGCCACCTGGAAACACCATATATTTT

D gene: TRBD1
V gene: TRBV24-1
J gene: TRBJ2-7
clone size: once
CDR3 protein: CATSDRNRTGGTYEQYF
CDR3 DNA: TGTGCCACCAGTGACCGGAACAGGACAGGGGGGACCTACGAGCAGTACTTC

D gene: TRBD1
V gene: TRBV7-9
J gene: TRBJ2-2
clone size: NA
CDR3 protein: CASSNRGTHLAGELFF
CDR3 DNA: TGTGCCAGCAGCAACAGGGGGACTCATCTCGCCGGGGAGCTGTTTTTT

D gene: NA
V gene: TRBV27
J gene: TRBJ1-1
clone size: NA
CDR3 protein: CASSLQGSGTEAFF
CDR3 DNA: TGTGCCAGCAGTTTGCAGGGCTCAGGCACTGAAGCTTTCTTT

D gene: NA
V gene: TRBV3-1/TRBV3-2
J gene: TRBJ1-1
clone size: NA
CDR3 protein: CASSRTDKNTEAFF
CDR3 DNA: TGTGCCAGCAGCCGAACCGACAAGAACACTGAAGCTTTCTTT

D gene: TRBD2
V gene: TRBV5-1
J gene: TRBJ2-5
clone size: NA
CDR3 protein: CASSPPSGGPETQYF
CDR3 DNA: TGCGCCAGCAGCCCACCTAGCGGGGGTCCCGAGACCCAGTACTTC

D gene: TRBD2
V gene: TRBV25-1
J gene: TRBJ2-1
clone size: NA
CDR3 protein: CASRTSGRYNEQFF
CDR3 DNA: TGTGCCAGTAGGACTAGCGGGAGATACAATGAGCAGTTCTTC